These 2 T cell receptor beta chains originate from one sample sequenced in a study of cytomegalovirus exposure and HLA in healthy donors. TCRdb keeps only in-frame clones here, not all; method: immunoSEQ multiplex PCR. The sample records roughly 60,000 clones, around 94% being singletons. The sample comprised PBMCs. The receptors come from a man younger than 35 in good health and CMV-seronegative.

The CDR3 bases are TGTGCCAGCAGGGGGACAGTCAATCAGCCCCAGCATTTT. It is translated as CASRGTVNQPQHF. This chain links TRBV6-1 with TRBJ1-5; 7 positions agree with TRBD1. The V gene end was trimmed by 6 bases and the J gene end by 3 bases; junction bases not matched to a gene: 2. CDR3 length: 13 residues. CDR1 is MNHNS and CDR2 is SASEGT in the germline V gene.

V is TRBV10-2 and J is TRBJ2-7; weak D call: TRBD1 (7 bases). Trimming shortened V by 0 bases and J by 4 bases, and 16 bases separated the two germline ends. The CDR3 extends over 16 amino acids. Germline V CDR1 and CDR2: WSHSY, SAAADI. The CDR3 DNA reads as TGCGCCAGCAGTGAGTCGATTACGGCAGGGGGGTACGAGCAGTACTTC. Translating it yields CASSESITAGGYEQYF.